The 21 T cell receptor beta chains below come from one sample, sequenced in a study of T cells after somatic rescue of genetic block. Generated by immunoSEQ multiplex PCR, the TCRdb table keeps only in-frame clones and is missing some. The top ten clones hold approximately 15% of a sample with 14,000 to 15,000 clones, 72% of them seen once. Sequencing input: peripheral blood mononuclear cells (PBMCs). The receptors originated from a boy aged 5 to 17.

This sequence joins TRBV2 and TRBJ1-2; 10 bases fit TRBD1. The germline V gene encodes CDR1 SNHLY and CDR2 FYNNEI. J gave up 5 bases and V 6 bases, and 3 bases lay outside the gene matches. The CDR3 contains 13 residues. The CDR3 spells CASSWGQGYGYTF. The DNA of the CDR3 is TGTGCCAGCAGCTGGGGACAGGGGTATGGCTACACCTTC.

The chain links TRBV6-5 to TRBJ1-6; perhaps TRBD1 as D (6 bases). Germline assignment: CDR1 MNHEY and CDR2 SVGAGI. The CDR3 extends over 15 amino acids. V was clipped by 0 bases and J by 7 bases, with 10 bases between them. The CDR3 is CASSYSGQWNSPLHF. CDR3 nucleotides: TGTGCCAGCAGTTACTCCGGACAGTGGAATTCACCCCTCCACTTT.

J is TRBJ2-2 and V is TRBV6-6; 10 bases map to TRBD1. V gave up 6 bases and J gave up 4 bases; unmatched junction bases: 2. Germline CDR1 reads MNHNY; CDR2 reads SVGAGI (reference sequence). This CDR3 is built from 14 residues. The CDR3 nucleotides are TGTGCCAGCAGATGGACAGGGGGCACCGGGGAGCTGTTTTTT. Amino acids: CASRWTGGTGELFF.

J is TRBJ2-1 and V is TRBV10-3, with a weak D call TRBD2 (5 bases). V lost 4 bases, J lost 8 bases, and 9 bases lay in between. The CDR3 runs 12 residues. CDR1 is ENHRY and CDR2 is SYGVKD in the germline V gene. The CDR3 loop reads CAISGGLDEQFF. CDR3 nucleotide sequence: TGTGCCATCAGTGGAGGGTTGGATGAGCAGTTCTTC.

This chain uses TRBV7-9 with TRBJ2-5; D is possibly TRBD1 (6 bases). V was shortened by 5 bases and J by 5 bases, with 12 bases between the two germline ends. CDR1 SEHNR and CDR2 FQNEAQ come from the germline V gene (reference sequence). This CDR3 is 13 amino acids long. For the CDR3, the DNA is TGTGCCAGCAGCCGCAGGGGAACGGAGACCCAGTACTTC. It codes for CASSRRGTETQYF.

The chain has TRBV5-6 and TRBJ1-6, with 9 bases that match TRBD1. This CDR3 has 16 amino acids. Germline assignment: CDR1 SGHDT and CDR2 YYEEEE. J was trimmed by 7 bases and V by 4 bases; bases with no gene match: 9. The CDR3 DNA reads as TGTGCCAGCAGCATGAGAGACGGGACAGGGAATTCACCCCTCCACTTT. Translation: CASSMRDGTGNSPLHF. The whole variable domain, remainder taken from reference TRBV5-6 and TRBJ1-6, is DAGVTQSPTHLIKTRGQQVTLRCSPKSGHDTVSWYQQALGQGPQFIFQYYEEEERQRGNFPDRFSGHQFPNYSSELNVNALLLGDSALYLCASSMRDGTGNSPLHFGNGTRLTVT.

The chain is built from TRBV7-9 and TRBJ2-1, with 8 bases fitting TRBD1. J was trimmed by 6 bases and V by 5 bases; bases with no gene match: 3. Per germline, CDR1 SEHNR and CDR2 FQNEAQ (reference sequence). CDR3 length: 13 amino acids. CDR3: CASSQTGGNEQFF. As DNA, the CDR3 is TGTGCCAGCAGCCAAACAGGGGGCAATGAGCAGTTCTTC.

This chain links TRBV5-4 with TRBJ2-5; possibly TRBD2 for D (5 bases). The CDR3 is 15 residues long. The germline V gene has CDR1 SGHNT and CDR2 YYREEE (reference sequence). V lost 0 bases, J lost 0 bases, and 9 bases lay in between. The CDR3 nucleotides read TGTGCCAGCAGCTTGGAAAGCGGCTACCAAGAGACCCAGTACTTC. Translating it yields CASSLESGYQETQYF.

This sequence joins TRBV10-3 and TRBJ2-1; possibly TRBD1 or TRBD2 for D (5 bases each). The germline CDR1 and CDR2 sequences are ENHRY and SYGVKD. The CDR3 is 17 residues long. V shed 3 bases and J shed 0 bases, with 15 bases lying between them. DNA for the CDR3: TGTGCCATCAGTGATCCCCCGGGACGGGGCTCCTACAATGAGCAGTTCTTC. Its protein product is CAISDPPGRGSYNEQFF.

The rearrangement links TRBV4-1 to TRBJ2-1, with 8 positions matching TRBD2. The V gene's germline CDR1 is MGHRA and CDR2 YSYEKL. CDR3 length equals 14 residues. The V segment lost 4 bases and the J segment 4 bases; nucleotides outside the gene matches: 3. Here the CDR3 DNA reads TGCGCCAGCAGCCGAGCGGGAGTGTACAATGAGCAGTTCTTC. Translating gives CASSRAGVYNEQFF.

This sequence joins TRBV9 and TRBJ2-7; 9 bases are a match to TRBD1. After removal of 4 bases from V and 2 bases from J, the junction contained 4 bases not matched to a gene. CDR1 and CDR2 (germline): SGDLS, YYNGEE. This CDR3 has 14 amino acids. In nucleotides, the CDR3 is TGTGCCAGCAGCCCGGGACAGGGTCCCTACGAGCAGTACTTC. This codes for CASSPGQGPYEQYF.

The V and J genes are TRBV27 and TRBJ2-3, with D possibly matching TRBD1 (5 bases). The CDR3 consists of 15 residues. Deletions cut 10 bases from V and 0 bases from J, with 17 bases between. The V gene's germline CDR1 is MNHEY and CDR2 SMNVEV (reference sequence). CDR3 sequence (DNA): TGTGCCACCCTTGGGGCAGGGCGAAGCACAGATACGCAGTATTTT. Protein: CATLGAGRSTDTQYF.

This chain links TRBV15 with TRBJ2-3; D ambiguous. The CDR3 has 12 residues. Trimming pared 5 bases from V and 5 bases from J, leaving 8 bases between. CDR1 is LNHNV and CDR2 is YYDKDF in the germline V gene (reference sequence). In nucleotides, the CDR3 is TGTGCCACCAGCTCTAGTGGAGATACGCAGTATTTT. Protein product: CATSSSGDTQYF.

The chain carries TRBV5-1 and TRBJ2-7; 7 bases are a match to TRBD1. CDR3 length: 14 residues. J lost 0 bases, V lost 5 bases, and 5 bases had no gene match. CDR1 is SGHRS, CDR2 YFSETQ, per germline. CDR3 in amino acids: CASRGQSSSYEQYF. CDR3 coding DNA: TGCGCCAGCAGGGGACAGAGTTCCTCCTACGAGCAGTACTTC. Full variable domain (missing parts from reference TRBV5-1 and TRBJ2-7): KAGVTQTPRYLIKTRGQQVTLSCSPISGHRSVSWYQQTPGQGLQFLFEYFSETQRNKGNFPGRFSGRQFSNSRSEMNVSTLELGDSALYLCASRGQSSSYEQYFGPGTRLTVT.

As DNA, the CDR3 is TGCAGCGTTGAAGCCCTAGGGGGGGGAGCCAAAAACATTCAGTACTTC. The encoded protein is CSVEALGGGAKNIQYF. The genes are TRBV29-1 and TRBJ2-4, with D perhaps matching TRBD2 (7 bases). The ends were cut back, 1 base at V and 0 bases at J, with 13 bases in the middle. The germline V gene encodes CDR1 SQVTM and CDR2 ANQGSEA. This CDR3 has 16 amino acids.

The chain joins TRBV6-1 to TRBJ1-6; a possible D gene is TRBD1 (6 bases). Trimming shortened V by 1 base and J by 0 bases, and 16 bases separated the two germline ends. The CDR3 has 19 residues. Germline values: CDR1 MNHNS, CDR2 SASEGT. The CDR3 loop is CASSEGTVFLSSYNSPLHF. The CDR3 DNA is TGTGCCAGCAGTGAAGGGACAGTTTTCTTGAGCTCCTATAATTCACCCCTCCACTTT.

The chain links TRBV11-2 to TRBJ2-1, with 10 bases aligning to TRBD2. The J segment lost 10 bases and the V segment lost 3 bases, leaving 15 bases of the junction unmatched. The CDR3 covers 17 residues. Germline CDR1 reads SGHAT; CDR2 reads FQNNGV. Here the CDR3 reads CASSFRTRGAGGREQFF. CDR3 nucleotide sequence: TGTGCCAGCAGCTTTCGCACTAGGGGAGCGGGGGGGCGCGAGCAGTTCTTC.

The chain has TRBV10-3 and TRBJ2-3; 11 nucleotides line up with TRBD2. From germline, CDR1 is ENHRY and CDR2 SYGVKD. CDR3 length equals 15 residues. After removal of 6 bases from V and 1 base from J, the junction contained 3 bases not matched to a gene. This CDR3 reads CAISLTSGGTDTQYF. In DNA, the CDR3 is TGTGCCATCAGCCTGACTAGCGGGGGCACAGATACGCAGTATTTT.

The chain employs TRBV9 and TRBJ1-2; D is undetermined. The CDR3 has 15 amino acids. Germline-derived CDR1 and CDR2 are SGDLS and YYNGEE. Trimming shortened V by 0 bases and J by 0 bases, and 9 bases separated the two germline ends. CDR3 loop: CASSVDYAANYGYTF. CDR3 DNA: TGTGCCAGCAGCGTAGACTACGCGGCTAACTATGGCTACACCTTC.

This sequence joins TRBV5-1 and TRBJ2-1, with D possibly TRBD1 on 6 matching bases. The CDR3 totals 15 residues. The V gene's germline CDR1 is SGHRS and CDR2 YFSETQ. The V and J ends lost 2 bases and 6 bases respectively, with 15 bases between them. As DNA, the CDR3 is TGCGCCAGCAGCTTAATTCAGGACAGTTCCAATGAGCAGTTCTTC. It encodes CASSLIQDSSNEQFF.

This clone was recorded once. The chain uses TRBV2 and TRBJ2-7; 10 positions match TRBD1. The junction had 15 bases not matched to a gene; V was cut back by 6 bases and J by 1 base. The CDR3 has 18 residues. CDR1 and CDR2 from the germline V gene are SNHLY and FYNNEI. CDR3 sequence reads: CASSLGQGDQRISYEQYF. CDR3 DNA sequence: TGTGCCAGCAGCTTAGGACAGGGGGACCAGCGGATTTCCTACGAGCAGTACTTC.